The T cell receptor beta chain under discussion was sequenced for a study of T-cell reconstitution after alpha-beta-depleted transplantation in children. V was clipped by 4 bases and J by 0 bases, with 18 bases between them. The V gene's germline CDR1 is SQVTM and CDR2 ANQGSEA. CDR3 length: 16 amino acids. Unique molecular identifiers tagged the TCRbeta library. TCRdb itself ran the PCR reads through MiXCR, one entry per CDR3 protein. The data show around 87,000 distinct CDR3 sequences, 6.5% to 8.5% seen once. Ten or more counts support this clonotype. This rearrangement joins TRBV29-1 to TRBJ1-1; TRBD1 might be the D (5 bases). The source of this sequence is a human donor who donated a stem cell graft to a child with congenital amegakaryocytic thrombocytopenia. Specimen: PBMCs from the stem cell graft donor, collected from the stem cell graft. The CDR3 region is CSVVGAGSGLNTEAFF. CDR3 bases: TGCAGCGTTGTAGGGGCAGGCTCCGGATTGAACACTGAAGCTTTCTTT. Variable domain in full (rest from reference TRBV29-1 and TRBJ1-1): SAVISQKPSRDICQRGTSLTIQCQVDSQVTMMFWYRQQPGQSLTLIATANQGSEATYESGFVIDKFPISRPNLTFSTLTVSNMSPEDSSIYLCSVVGAGSGLNTEAFFGQGTRLTVV.